This T cell receptor beta chain was retrieved from a study of CD8 T cells in ankylosing spondylitis (TCRdb year 2017). About the investigation overall: To find TCR variants linked to disease, the study profiled T cell receptor beta repertoires in ankylosing spondylitis patients and healthy donors. Peripheral blood samples were taken, and synovial fluid was additionally collected from ankylosing spondylitis patients. The full study cohort was made up of approximately 27 ankylosing spondylitis patients and roughly 98 healthy donors.

For sequencing, an Illumina HiSeq 2500 was employed. Quantitative 5'-RACE with molecular barcodes was used to prepare TCR beta libraries. Per the source publication's procedure: A new computational method, built on a probabilistic model of VDJ rearrangement, was used to identify disease-linked TCR variants. The raw public data were reprocessed by TCRdb itself: fastp quality trimming at Q25, MiXCR clonotype calling, in-frame beta chains only. Each record represents a unique CDR3 protein, reported with the most common genes and DNA among its rows. In this record, the V and J calls reflect TCRdb's handling and not the investigators' own analysis. Within this sample are under 950,000 distinct CDR3 sequences, with over 15% of them counted one time only. Under 20% of the sample goes to the ten largest clones. Comment on this clonotype: Its antigen specificity is not known. Per-base quality was not reported, and no clone a single base away is much larger than it.

Study-level results and caveats: Blood from ankylosing spondylitis patients appeared to be characterized by a TCR beta motif composed of roughly eight highly homologous amino acid variants. Some TCR beta motif variants had previously been reported in synovial fluid and blood of reactive arthritis patients, which suggested common disease-initiation mechanisms. The disease-linked clones had a CD8+ phenotype and were found at relatively low frequencies in peripheral blood. Significant enrichment of the disease-linked clones was reported in matched synovial fluid samples from ankylosing spondylitis patients.

The specimen was blood, either unsorted or a sorted T cell fraction (not recorded which). The clonotype was recovered from a male donor with ankylosing spondylitis.

The CDR3 here reads CASSGDRDKYSNQPQHF. The DNA sequence is given as TGTGCCAGCAGCGGGGACCGGGACAAATATAGCAATCAGCCCCAGCATTTT. Rearrangement joined TRBV7-9 to TRBJ1-5; the D segment could be TRBD1, given 6 matching bases. From the cysteine up to the phenylalanine, the CDR3 has a length of 17 residues. Solely the CDR3 DNA is kept, with 51 bases framed from the first base. Trimming at the junction amounts to 5 bases on V and 0 bases on J, and the germline ends lie 17 bases apart. Taken from the germline V gene (reference sequence), the CDR1 and CDR2 loops are SEHNR and FQNEAQ.